This entry is about one TCR beta chain. Its antigen remains unknown. This record comes from a study of T cells expressing NK-cell markers. Study in general: Eight donors were sequenced, of whom seven were HCMV-seropositive, while the remaining one was HCMV-seronegative. Study-level findings and limits: Dominant NKG2C+ clonotypes made up about 1.0-7.5% of CD8+ T cells in several donors.

5'RACE template switching with UMIs generated TCR beta cDNA. Using the 5' RACE reads, TCRdb records one entry per CDR3 protein without DNA. The listing contains 25,000 to 35,000 distinct CDR3 sequences. The CDR3 covers 16 residues. Germline CDR1 is SGHVS and CDR2 is FNYEAQ. Sequencing input: blood T cells: a sorted CD56 or NKG2C T cell subset, CD4+ or CD8+ T cells, or bulk PBMC T cells (not recorded which). The chain joins TRBV7-6 to TRBJ1-4; with no DNA, the TCRdb D assignment of TRBD1 cannot be verified. This sequence was found in a woman between 18 and 70 years old in good health. The CDR3 sequence: CASTLAQGALNEKLFF.